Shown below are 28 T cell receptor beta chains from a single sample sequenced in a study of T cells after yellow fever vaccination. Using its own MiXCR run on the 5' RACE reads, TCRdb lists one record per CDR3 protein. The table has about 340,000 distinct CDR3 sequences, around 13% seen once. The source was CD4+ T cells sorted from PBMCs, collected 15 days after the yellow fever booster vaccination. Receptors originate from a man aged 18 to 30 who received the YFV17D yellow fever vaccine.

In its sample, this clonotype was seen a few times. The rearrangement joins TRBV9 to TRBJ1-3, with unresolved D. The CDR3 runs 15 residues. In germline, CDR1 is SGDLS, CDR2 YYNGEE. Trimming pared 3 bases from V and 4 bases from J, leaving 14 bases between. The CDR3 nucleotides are TGTGCCAGCAGCGACCGGGGTCACCCGGGAAACACCATATATTTT. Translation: CASSDRGHPGNTIYF.

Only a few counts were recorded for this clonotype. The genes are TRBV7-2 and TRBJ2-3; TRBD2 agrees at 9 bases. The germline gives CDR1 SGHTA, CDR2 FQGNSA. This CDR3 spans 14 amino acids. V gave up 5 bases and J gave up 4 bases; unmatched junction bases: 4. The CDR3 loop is CASSPGLAADTQYF. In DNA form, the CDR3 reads TGTGCCAGCAGCCCGGGACTAGCAGCAGATACGCAGTATTTT.

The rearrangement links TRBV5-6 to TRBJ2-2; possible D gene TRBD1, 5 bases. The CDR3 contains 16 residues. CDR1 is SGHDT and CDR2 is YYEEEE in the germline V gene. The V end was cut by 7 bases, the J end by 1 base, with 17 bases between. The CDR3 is CASRRWGAVNTGELFF. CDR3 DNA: TGTGCCAGCCGCCGCTGGGGCGCGGTGAACACCGGGGAGCTGTTTTTT.

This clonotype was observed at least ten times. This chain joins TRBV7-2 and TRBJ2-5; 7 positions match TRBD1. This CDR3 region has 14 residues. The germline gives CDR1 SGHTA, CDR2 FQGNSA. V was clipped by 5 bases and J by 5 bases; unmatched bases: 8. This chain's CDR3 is CASSPTGVTETQYF. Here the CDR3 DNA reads TGTGCCAGCAGCCCAACAGGGGTCACGGAGACCCAGTACTTC.

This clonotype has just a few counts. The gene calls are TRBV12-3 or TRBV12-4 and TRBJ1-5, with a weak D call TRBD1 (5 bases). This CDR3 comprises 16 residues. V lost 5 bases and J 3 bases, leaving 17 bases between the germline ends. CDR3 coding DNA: TGTGCCAGCAGTCCCCAGGGTGTTGGGGCCAATCAGCCCCAGCATTTT. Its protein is CASSPQGVGANQPQHF.

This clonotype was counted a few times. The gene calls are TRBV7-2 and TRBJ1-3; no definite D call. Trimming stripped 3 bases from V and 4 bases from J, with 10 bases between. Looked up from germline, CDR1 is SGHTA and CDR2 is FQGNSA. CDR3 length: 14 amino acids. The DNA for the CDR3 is TGTGCCAGCAGCTTGGCGGGTCTGGGAAACACCATATATTTT. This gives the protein CASSLAGLGNTIYF.

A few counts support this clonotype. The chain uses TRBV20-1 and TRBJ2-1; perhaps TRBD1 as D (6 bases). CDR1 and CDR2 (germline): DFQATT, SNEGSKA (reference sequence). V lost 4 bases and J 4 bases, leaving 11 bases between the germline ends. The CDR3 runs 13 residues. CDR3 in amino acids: CSAKGDVYNEQFF. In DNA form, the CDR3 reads TGCAGTGCTAAGGGGGATGTATACAATGAGCAGTTCTTC.

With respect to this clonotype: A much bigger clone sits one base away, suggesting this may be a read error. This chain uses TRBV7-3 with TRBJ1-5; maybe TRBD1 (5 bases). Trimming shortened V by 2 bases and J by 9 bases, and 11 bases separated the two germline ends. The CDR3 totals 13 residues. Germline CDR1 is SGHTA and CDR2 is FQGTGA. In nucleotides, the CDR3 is TGTGCCAGCAGCTTATCGGGGGGTCTGCCCCAGCATTTT. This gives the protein CASSLSGGLPQHF.

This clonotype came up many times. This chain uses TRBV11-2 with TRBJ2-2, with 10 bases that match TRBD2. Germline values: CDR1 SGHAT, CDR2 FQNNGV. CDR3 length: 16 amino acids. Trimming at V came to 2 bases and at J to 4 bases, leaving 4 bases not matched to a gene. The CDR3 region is CASSLLAGAFTGELFF. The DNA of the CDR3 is TGTGCCAGCAGCTTACTAGCGGGGGCGTTCACCGGGGAGCTGTTTTTT.

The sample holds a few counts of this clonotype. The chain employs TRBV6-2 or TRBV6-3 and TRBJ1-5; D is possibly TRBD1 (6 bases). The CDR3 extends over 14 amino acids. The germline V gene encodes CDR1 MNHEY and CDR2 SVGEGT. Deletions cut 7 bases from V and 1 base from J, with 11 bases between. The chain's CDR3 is CASTPGVSNQPQHF. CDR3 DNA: TGTGCCAGCACCCCAGGGGTAAGCAATCAGCCCCAGCATTTT.

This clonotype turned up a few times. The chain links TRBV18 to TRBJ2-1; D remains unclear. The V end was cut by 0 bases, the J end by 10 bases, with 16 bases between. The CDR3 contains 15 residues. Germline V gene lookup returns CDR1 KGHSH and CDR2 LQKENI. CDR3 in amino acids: CASSPPIVGVQEQFF. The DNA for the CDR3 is TGTGCCAGCTCACCACCGATCGTCGGAGTGCAAGAGCAGTTCTTC.

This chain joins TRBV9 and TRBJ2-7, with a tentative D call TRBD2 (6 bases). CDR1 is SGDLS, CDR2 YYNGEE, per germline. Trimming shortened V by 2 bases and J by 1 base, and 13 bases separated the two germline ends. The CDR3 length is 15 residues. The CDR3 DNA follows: TGTGCCAGCAGCGTTGGAGGGCAGGGATCCTACGAGCAGTACTTC. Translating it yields CASSVGGQGSYEQYF.

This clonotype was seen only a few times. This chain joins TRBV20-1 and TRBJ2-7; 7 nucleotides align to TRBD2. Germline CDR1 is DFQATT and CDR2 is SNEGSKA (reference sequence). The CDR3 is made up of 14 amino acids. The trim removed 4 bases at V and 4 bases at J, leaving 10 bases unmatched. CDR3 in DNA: TGCAGTGCTATCCGGGGTAGCGGGTTATACGAGCAGTACTTC. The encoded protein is CSAIRGSGLYEQYF.

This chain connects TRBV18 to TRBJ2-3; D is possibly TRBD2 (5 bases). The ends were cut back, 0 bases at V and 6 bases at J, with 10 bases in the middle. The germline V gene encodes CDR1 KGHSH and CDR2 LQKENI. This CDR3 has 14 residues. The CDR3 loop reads CASSPPTGSDTQYF. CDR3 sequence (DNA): TGTGCCAGCTCACCACCCACGGGGAGCGATACGCAGTATTTT.

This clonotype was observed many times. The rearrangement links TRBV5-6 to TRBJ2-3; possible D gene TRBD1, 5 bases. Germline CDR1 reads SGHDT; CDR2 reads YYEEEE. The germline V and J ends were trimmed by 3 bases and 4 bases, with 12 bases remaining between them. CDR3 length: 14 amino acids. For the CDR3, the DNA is TGTGCCAGCAGCTCCCGGGTAGGGGCAGATACGCAGTATTTT. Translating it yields CASSSRVGADTQYF.

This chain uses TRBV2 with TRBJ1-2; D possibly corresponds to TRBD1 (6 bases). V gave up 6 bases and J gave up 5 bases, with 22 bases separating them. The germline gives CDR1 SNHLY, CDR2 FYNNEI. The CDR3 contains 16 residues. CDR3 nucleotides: TGTGCCAGCAGGGACTCTGGACAGAGGGCTATGTATGGCTACACCTTC. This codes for CASRDSGQRAMYGYTF.

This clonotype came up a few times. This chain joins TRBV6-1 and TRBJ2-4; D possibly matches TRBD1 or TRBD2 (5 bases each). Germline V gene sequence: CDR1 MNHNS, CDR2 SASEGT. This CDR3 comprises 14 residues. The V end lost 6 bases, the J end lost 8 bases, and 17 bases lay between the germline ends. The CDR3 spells CASSRDPGGDIQYF. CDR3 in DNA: TGTGCCAGCAGCCGGGACCCAGGTGGGGACATTCAGTACTTC.

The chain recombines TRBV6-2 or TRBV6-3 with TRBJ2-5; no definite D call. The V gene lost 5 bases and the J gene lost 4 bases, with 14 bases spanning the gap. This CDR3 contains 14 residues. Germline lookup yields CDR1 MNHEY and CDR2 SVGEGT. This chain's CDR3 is CASSLSWYPETQYF. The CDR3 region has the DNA TGTGCCAGCAGTCTCTCCTGGTACCCAGAGACCCAGTACTTC.

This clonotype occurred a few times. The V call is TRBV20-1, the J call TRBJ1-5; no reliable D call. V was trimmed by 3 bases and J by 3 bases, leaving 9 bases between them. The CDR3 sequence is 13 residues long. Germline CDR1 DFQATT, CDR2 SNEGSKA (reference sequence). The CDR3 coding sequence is TGCAGTGCTAGCGGTGCAAACAATCAGCCCCAGCATTTT. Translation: CSASGANNQPQHF.

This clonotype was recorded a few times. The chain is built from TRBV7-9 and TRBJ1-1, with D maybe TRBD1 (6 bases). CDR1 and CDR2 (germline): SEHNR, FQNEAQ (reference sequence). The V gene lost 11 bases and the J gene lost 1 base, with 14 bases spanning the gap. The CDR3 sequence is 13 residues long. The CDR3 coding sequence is TGTGCCGGACAGCCCCAGGAGAACACTGAAGCTTTCTTT. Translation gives CAGQPQENTEAFF. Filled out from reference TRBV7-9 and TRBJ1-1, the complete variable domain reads DTGVSQNPRHKITKRGQNVTFRCDPISEHNRLYWYRQTLGQGPEFLTYFQNEAQLEKSRLLSDRFSAERPKGSFSTLEIQRTEQGDSAMYLCAGQPQENTEAFFGQGTRLTVV.

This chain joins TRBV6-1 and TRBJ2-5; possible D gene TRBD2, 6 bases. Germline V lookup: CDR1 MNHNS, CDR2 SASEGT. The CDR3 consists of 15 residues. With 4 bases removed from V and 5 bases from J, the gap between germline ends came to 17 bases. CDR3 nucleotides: TGTGCCAGCAGTGGGGCCGTGGCAGGAGGGGAGACCCAGTACTTC. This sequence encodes CASSGAVAGGETQYF.

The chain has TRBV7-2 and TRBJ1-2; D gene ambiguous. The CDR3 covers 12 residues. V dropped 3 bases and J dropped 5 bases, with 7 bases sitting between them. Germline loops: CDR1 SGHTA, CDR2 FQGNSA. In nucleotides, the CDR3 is TGTGCCAGCAGCTTTGAGCGGTATGGCTACACCTTC. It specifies CASSFERYGYTF.

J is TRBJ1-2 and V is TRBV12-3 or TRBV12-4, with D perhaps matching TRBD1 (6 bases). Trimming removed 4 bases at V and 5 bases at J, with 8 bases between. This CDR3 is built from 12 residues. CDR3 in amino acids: CASSWTEYGYTF. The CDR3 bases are TGTGCCAGCAGTTGGACAGAATATGGCTACACCTTC.

The CDR3 sequence: CASSLDEAKNYGYTF. The CDR3 nucleotides read TGTGCCAGCAGCTTAGACGAGGCTAAAAACTATGGCTACACCTTC. V gene TRBV5-6 combines with J gene TRBJ1-2; no clear D. CDR1 and CDR2 from the germline V gene are SGHDT and YYEEEE. Trimming removed 2 bases from V and 2 bases from J, with 13 bases in between. This CDR3 has 15 residues.

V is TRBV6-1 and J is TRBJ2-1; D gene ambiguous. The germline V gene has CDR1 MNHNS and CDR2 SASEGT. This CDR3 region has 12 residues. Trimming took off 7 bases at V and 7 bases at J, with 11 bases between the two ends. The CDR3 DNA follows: TGTGCCAGCACCACCCCTCCAAATGAGCAGTTCTTC. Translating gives CASTTPPNEQFF.

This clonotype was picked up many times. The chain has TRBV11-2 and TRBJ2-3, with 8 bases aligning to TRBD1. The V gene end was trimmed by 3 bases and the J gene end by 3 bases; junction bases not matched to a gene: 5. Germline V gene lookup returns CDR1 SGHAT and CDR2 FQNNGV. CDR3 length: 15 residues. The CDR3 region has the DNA TGTGCCAGCAGCTTCACAGGGGGAGGTACAGATACGCAGTATTTT. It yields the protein CASSFTGGGTDTQYF.

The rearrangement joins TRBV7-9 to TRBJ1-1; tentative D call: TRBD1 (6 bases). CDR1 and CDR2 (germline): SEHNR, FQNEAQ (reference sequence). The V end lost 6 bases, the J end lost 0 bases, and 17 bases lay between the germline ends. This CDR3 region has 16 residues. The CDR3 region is CASSTSGAGVNTEAFF. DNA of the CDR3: TGTGCCAGCAGTACCTCTGGGGCAGGGGTGAACACTGAAGCTTTCTTT.

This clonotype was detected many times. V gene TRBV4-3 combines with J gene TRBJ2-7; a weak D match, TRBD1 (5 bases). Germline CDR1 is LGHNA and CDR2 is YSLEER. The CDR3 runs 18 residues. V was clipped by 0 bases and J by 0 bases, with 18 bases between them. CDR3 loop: CASSQDPGVGRDSYEQYV. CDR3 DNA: TGCGCCAGCAGCCAAGATCCCGGCGTGGGCAGGGACTCCTACGAGCAGTACGTC.